The sequence of this T cell receptor (beta chain) was determined in a study of shared clonotypes between healthy human individuals (TCRdb year 2020). For the wider study: A couple of women and three men aged 18 to 49 years were included in the cohort. For each donor, CD4 naive and CD4 memory were each run on three plates, CD8 naive on two plates, and CD8 memory on one plate. To estimate repertoire size and how much clonotypes are shared between individuals, the study performed deep sequencing of blood TCR repertoires from about five healthy adults. To increase sequencing depth and limit assay-specific biases, different laboratories used diverse techniques to prepare libraries and sequence TCR repertoires. Leukapheresis yielded between about 0.9 and 8.9 billion PBMCs per donor.

Points on this clone: There is no known antigen for this receptor. Qualities for individual bases were not recorded, and no much larger clone is one base off.

Findings and caveats that apply to the study as a whole: The small number of donors limited the genetic and exposure-history diversity represented. Incomplete sequencing was indicated by rarefaction of sorted-subset datasets, despite the large sequencing depth. When four donors were compared, the shared fraction of clonotypes was roughly 5% for naive CD4, around 4% for naive CD8, 2.3% for memory CD4, and 0.35% to 0.4% for memory CD8. Only blood was sampled, and tissue TCR repertoires likely differ from those in blood. Larger estimated clonotype richness was generally found for naive subsets than for memory subsets. Based on pairwise subsampling, the degree of clonotype sharing among donors was expected to be affected by sequencing depth. Compared with non-shared clonotypes, the clonotypes found in all four sorted-subset donors had higher generation probabilities.

The germline V gene specifies SGDLS as CDR1 and YYNGEE as CDR2. Unmatched junction bases come to 9, with V trimmed by 4 bases and J by 7 bases. The CDR3, cysteine through phenylalanine, is 14 amino acids long. CDR3 DNA is the only sequence kept; it has 42 bases, read in frame from the first base. CD8 naive samples consisted of CD45RO-negative cells that were positively selected for CCR7, yielding a CD45RA+CCR7+ population without TemRA cells. The donors were healthy, HIV-negative adults with no recently reported acute infections or vaccinations. Only Caucasian adults living in Nashville, Tennessee, USA were represented among the donors. After blood collection by leukapheresis, PBMCs were isolated using Ficoll-Histopaque density gradient centrifugation and then cryopreserved in the vapor phase of liquid nitrogen. Analytical flow cytometry was used to check the purity and quantity of each magnetically sorted T cell population. Genomic DNA was isolated from each sorted fraction and quantified by UV absorbance on a Nanodrop 2000c.

Using the deep immunoSEQ assay, multiplex PCR amplified TCR CDR3 regions from genomic DNA. Extracted genomic DNA from each cell subset was distributed evenly across all wells of several immunoSEQ 96-well plates, and each plate was treated as a replicate. For sorted subsets, roughly 0.2 ug genomic DNA, equal to tens of thousands of T cell genomes, was loaded into each replicate PCR. The purified libraries were quantified using a Qubit 3.0 fluorometer, sized with a Bioanalyzer 2100, and then quantified again using the KAPA Library Quantification kit. Every immunoSEQ 96-well plate was sequenced on a separate single-read 150-cycle Illumina NextSeq 550 flow cell. From the authors' description of their analysis: The immunoSEQ output contained only junctional sequences without quality scores, so filtering could not match that applied to full-length reads. Sequences were annotated with PyIR, a Python wrapper for IgBLAST v1.9, and V/J genes and CDR3 were assigned using IMGT germline references. Reads were filtered out if the reads had weak V/J assignments (E-value above 1e-6), no CDR3, stop codons, out-of-frame junctions, or ambiguous translated residues. V3J clonotypes were defined as sequences sharing the same inferred V gene, J gene, and CDR3 amino acid sequence. Percentage overlap between repertoires was calculated by dividing the number of shared unique clonotypes by the size of the smaller repertoire. Repertoire richness was assessed with RTK rarefaction, the Chao1 estimator, and Recon v2.1 estimates of unobserved clonotypes. OLGA was used to compute generation probabilities for all TCRbeta clonotypes that the gDNA method yielded from a handful of donors. Held by TCRdb, this immuneACCESS table contains in-frame sequences only and omits some clones. Under half of the omission traces to an unresolved V gene where checked; the cause of the rest is unknown. The D gene and trimming were derived from the DNA, and the V and J assignments and clone size from that table. In this sample the table shows some 2,000,000 clones, less than 95% of which occur a single time. The ten largest account for around 1.1% of the sample.

This TCR came from a man younger than 35 in good health. Material for sequencing was naive CD8+ T cells sorted from blood. The meaning of the sample's cell subset or site label: CD45RA+CCR7+. The chain uses TRBV9 and TRBJ1-2, with 8 bases aligning to TRBD1. The CDR3 region: CASSLGGGTGGYTF. DNA sequence: TGTGCCAGCAGCCTCGGGGGAGGGACAGGTGGCTACACCTTC.